This T cell receptor (beta chain) came from a study of T cell responses to AZD1222 COVID-19 vaccine. Sequenced by immunoSEQ multiplex PCR; TCRdb stores in-frame clones only, minus some. This sample carries 200,000 to 300,000 clones, more than 80% of them seen once, and the ten largest clones take 0.5% to 0.7%. CDR1 SGHAT and CDR2 FQNNGV come from the germline V gene. The CDR3 covers 15 residues. Germline trimming cut 5 bases from V and 5 bases from J; bases unmatched to any gene: 11. The chain joins TRBV11-2 to TRBJ2-7; 8 bases are a match to TRBD1. The material sequenced was peripheral blood, taken on day 0 of AZD1222 vaccination. The TCR originated in an adult in good health. The CDR3 bases are TGTGCCAGCAGCCCGATCGGACAGGGTAGCCACGAGCAGTACTTC. It encodes CASSPIGQGSHEQYF.